The rows below give T cell receptor beta chains drawn from one sample of a study of technical replicates of blood from a few donors. Profiled with immunoSEQ multiplex PCR; TCRdb holds only in-frame clones, not every one. Of around 72,000 clones listed, roughly 91% are singletons. Sequenced: T cells isolated from PBMCs. The receptors originated from a human donor in good health. Some clones in this sample may be carry-over from other donors' samples. Both conserved end residues are part of each CDR3. D genes are given only for firm matches. Expanded clones get a size class; other rows say once, few or many, or leave the size out.

j_gene,v_gene,abundance,d_gene,CDR3aa,CDR3nt
TRBJ2-7,TRBV11-2,.,TRBD2,CAVSPVWASGSYEQYF,TGTGCCGTAAGTCCAGTCTGGGCTAGCGGGAGCTACGAGCAGTACTTC
TRBJ2-3,TRBV5-1,once,.,CASSLDGLSTDTQYF,TGCGCCAGCAGCTTGGATGGGCTAAGCACAGATACGCAGTATTTT
TRBJ1-3,TRBV19,.,.,CASRGGYSGNTIYF,TGTGCCAGCCGGGGTGGCTACTCTGGAAACACCATATATTTT
TRBJ1-5,TRBV9,.,.,CASSEHQSRVRDQPQHF,TGTGCCAGCAGCGAACATCAAAGTCGGGTTCGGGATCAGCCCCAGCATTTT
TRBJ1-3,TRBV6-5,.,TRBD1,CASSRTGAGNTIYF,TGTGCCAGCAGCAGGACAGGGGCTGGAAACACCATATATTTT
TRBJ2-7,TRBV6-1,.,TRBD1,CASRKGQGWEDEQYF,TGTGCCAGCAGAAAAGGACAGGGTTGGGAAGACGAGCAGTACTTC
TRBJ1-3,TRBV2,.,.,CASMNSAVPPGNTIYF,TGTGCCAGCATGAACTCGGCGGTCCCTCCTGGAAACACCATATATTTT
TRBJ1-6,TRBV5-1,.,.,CASRDSSYNSPLHF,TGCGCCAGCAGGGACAGCTCCTATAATTCACCCCTCCACTTT
TRBJ1-1,TRBV28,.,.,CASSLYTEAFF,TGTGCCAGCAGTTTGTATACTGAAGCTTTCTTT
TRBJ2-7,TRBV9,.,.,CASSVEASPTYEQYF,TGTGCCAGCAGCGTAGAAGCCTCACCAACCTACGAGCAGTACTTC
TRBJ1-1,TRBV18,.,TRBD1,CASSPPDRANTEAFF,TGTGCCAGCTCACCACCGGACAGGGCGAACACTGAAGCTTTCTTT
TRBJ2-1,TRBV28,.,TRBD2,CASSLELAGAEQFF,TGTGCCAGCAGTTTGGAGCTAGCGGGAGCTGAGCAGTTCTTC
TRBJ2-2,TRBV7-8,.,.,CASSLGGGTQGTGELFF,TGTGCCAGCAGCTTAGGCGGCGGGACTCAGGGCACCGGGGAGCTGTTTTTT
TRBJ1-2,TRBV19,.,TRBD1,CASRGTALTYGYTF,TGTGCCAGTAGGGGGACAGCACTAACCTATGGCTACACCTTC
TRBJ1-4,TRBV4-1,.,.,CASSRGPGEEKLFF,TGCGCCAGCAGCCGGGGGCCTGGTGAGGAAAAACTGTTTTTT
TRBJ1-2,TRBV7-3,.,.,CASSLGGGENYGYTF,TGTGCCAGCAGCCTCGGTGGAGGGGAAAACTATGGCTACACCTTC
TRBJ2-5,TRBV1,.,.,CTSSQDTLAGGLLSETQYF,TGCACCAGCAGCCAAGATACCCTAGCGGGGGGGCTTTTATCAGAGACCCAGTACTTC
TRBJ1-2,TRBV27,.,.,CASSLSSANYGYTF,TGTGCCAGCAGTTTATCGAGCGCTAACTATGGCTACACCTTC
TRBJ2-5,TRBV5-4,.,.,CASSRAGDWETQYF,TGTGCCAGCAGCCGGGCAGGGGATTGGGAGACCCAGTACTTC
TRBJ2-7,TRBV27,.,.,CASSPDARRDSYEQYF,TGTGCCAGCAGTCCCGATGCGAGGCGGGACTCCTACGAGCAGTACTTC
TRBJ2-1,TRBV2,once,TRBD2,CASSQRLAGGFVEQFF,TGTGCCAGCAGTCAAAGACTAGCGGGGGGGTTTGTTGAGCAGTTCTTC
TRBJ2-1,TRBV10-2,.,TRBD2,CASREAGSYNEQFF,TGCGCCAGCAGAGAAGCGGGGAGCTACAATGAGCAGTTCTTC
TRBJ2-1,TRBV7-9,.,.,CASSPHLDGNYNEQFF,TGTGCCAGCAGCCCGCACCTAGACGGAAACTACAATGAGCAGTTCTTC
TRBJ1-1,TRBV4-2,.,.,CASSHGSRQVNTEAFF,TGTGCCAGCAGCCACGGATCCCGACAGGTGAACACTGAAGCTTTCTTT
TRBJ1-1,TRBV13,few,.,CASSSPSEGTEAFF,TGTGCCAGCAGCTCCCCCTCCGAGGGCACTGAAGCTTTCTTT
TRBJ2-1,TRBV15,.,.,CATWVGSGNNEQFF,TGTGCCACCTGGGTGGGTAGCGGCAACAATGAGCAGTTCTTC